These T cell receptor beta chains were read from a single sample in a study of identical twins. TCRdb re-called the 5' RACE reads with MiXCR, one entry per CDR3 protein. The sample consists of around 1.7 million distinct CDR3 sequences, under 35% of them appearing once. Sequencing was performed on cord blood. These TCRs come from a newborn girl in good health. The CDR3 runs from the conserved cysteine through the conserved F or W. The order of the fields is D gene, CDR3 length, V gene, CDR3 protein. The D gene is left open where the match is weak.

>TRBD2|18|TRBV7-2
CASSLVLVASGGTDTQYF
>NA|15|TRBV12-3/TRBV12-4
CASSFWGERTDTQYF
>TRBD2|15|TRBV28
CASSFAGRSSYEQYF
>NA|15|TRBV27
CASSLRDTGNYGYTF
>TRBD2|16|TRBV5-1
CASSLTREGLADTQYF
>TRBD1|16|TRBV4-1
CASSRIPGQGADTQYF
>TRBD2|15|TRBV12-3/TRBV12-4
CASAIAGEVTDMQYF
>NA|14|TRBV4-1
CASSQPRVNTEAFF
>TRBD1|15|TRBV10-3
CAISLLQGAGNTIYF
>NA|15|TRBV20-1
CSANSRGAGSYEQYF
>NA|13|TRBV20-1
CSARDSLTGELFF
>NA|14|TRBV7-9
CASSLLIGGTEAFF
>NA|15|TRBV3-1
CASSQEGVNPYEQYF
>NA|15|TRBV7-2
CASSWLGRGTDTQYF
>NA|13|TRBV29-1
CSALDGRQETQYF
>NA|13|TRBV12-3/TRBV12-4
CASSRRRSYGYTF
>NA|15|TRBV7-2
CASSLVGRNHNEQFF
>NA|13|TRBV10-3
CAIGGRGTGELFF
>TRBD1|15|TRBV3-1
CASSQPGQMNTEAFF
>TRBD2|16|TRBV14
CASSQDGGDLPYEQYF
>NA|17|TRBV3-1
CASSYSLSKVSTDTQYF
>TRBD1|15|TRBV5-1
CASRVQTGSSYEQYF
>TRBD1|17|TRBV15
CATRGTGEKLSYNEQFF
>NA|17|TRBV5-1
CASSLVSTQRTTYEQYF
>NA|16|TRBV6-2/TRBV6-3
CASSVSVSRPNTEAFF
>NA|18|TRBV20-1
CSARDGRGGIIANQPQHF
>NA|16|TRBV2
CAARLGGQGQKETQYF
>TRBD2|18|TRBV4-1
CASSHKVGLAGSTDTQYF
>NA|15|TRBV7-6
CASSTWGRSTDTQYF
>TRBD2|18|TRBV13
CASSPNRRLAGVFKGQIF
>NA|12|TRBV9
CASSVGLDTIYF
>TRBD2|14|TRBV10-3
CAIFSGMGSDTQYF
>NA|16|TRBV20-1
CSARDQGGQAKNIQYF
>NA|15|TRBV27
CASSLRTGGHYEQYF
>NA|14|TRBV3-1
CASSHRGTYNEQYF
>NA|13|TRBV7-6
CASSRRGPETQYF
>NA|14|TRBV6-2/TRBV6-3
CASNPTGPQETQYF
>NA|12|TRBV20-1
CSARDRGGEQFF
>NA|14|TRBV20-1
CSARDGQGTDTQYF
>TRBD2|13|TRBV24-1
CATSVGGGNEQFF
>NA|14|TRBV12-3/TRBV12-4
CASSLEEGVLSPHF
>NA|13|TRBV11-2
CASSYQPYQPQHF
>NA|15|TRBV5-1
CASSLAGNGNTEAFF